Below, 17 T cell receptor beta chains from the same sample are listed, as sequenced in a study of shared clonotypes between healthy human individuals. CD45RO-negative, CCR7-positively selected cells formed the naive CD8 fraction, excluding terminally differentiated effector memory CD45RA+ cells. Method: immunoSEQ multiplex PCR; TCRdb's copy keeps in-frame clones and lacks some. Of hundreds of thousands of clones in the sample, around 96% were seen once. The sequencing input was naive CD8+ T cells sorted from blood. These receptors originate from a woman aged 25 to 39 in good health.

DNA of the CDR3: TGTGCCAGCAGTGAAGCGACCGGAACAGGGTTAGATGGCTACACCTTC. It encodes CASSEATGTGLDGYTF. The gene calls are TRBV2 and TRBJ1-2, with D perhaps matching TRBD1 (6 bases). This CDR3 region has 16 residues. The germline CDR1 and CDR2 sequences are SNHLY and FYNNEI. V lost 0 bases, J lost 6 bases, and 17 bases lay in between.

The chain has TRBV9 and TRBJ2-3, with a tentative D call TRBD2 (5 bases). CDR3 length: 15 amino acids. Germline loops: CDR1 SGDLS, CDR2 YYNGEE. V was shortened by 2 bases and J by 0 bases, with 10 bases between the two germline ends. CDR3 coding DNA: TGTGCCAGCAGCGTCCTTGAGGGTAGCACAGATACGCAGTATTTT. Translation: CASSVLEGSTDTQYF.

This sequence joins TRBV5-1 and TRBJ2-3; possibly TRBD1 for D (5 bases). V was clipped by 4 bases and J by 1 base, with 10 bases between them. The CDR3 is 14 amino acids. The germline gives CDR1 SGHRS, CDR2 YFSETQ. The CDR3: CASSPRAGTDTQYF. The CDR3 DNA is TGCGCCAGCAGCCCCAGGGCAGGCACAGATACGCAGTATTTT.

Comment on this clone: This same CDR3 is encoded by further DNA sequences in the sample. The V and J genes are TRBV7-9 and TRBJ2-7, with 10 bases that match TRBD2. Germline V gene lookup returns CDR1 SEHNR and CDR2 FQNEAQ (reference sequence). The CDR3 contains 14 residues. J lost 2 bases, V lost 5 bases, and 3 bases had no gene match. CDR3 amino acids: CASSASGRAYEQYF. The CDR3 bases are TGTGCCAGCAGCGCGAGCGGGAGGGCCTACGAGCAGTACTTC.

The rearrangement links TRBV16 to TRBJ2-1; D is possibly TRBD2 (6 bases). This CDR3 region has 15 residues. Germline-derived CDR1 and CDR2 are KGHSY and FQNENV. The V end lost 4 bases, the J end lost 3 bases, and 13 bases lay between the germline ends. The CDR3 spells CASSPSPTSYNEQFF. DNA for the CDR3: TGTGCCAGCAGCCCTTCTCCGACTAGCTACAATGAGCAGTTCTTC.

This chain links TRBV27 with TRBJ1-1, with 9 nucleotides matching TRBD1. The CDR3 length is 15 residues. Germline CDR1 is MNHEY and CDR2 is SMNVEV (reference sequence). Trimming removed 5 bases from V and 0 bases from J; junction bases left unmatched: 4. As DNA, the CDR3 is TGTGCCAGCAGTACGGGACAGGGTTTGAACACTGAAGCTTTCTTT. It yields the protein CASSTGQGLNTEAFF.

J is TRBJ1-5 and V is TRBV7-9; the D gene is possibly TRBD1 (5 bases). Per the germline V gene, CDR1 is SEHNR and CDR2 is FQNEAQ (reference sequence). The CDR3 sequence is 15 residues long. The V end lost 4 bases, the J end lost 1 base, and 11 bases lay between the germline ends. CDR3 protein: CASSSPEGSNQPQHF. The CDR3 DNA reads as TGTGCCAGCAGCTCACCGGAGGGGAGCAATCAGCCCCAGCATTTT.

There are a few counts of this clone. This chain links TRBV10-1 with TRBJ2-1; D is uncertain. Germline CDR1 reads WNHNN; CDR2 reads SYGVQD (reference sequence). The CDR3 is made up of 16 amino acids. V lost 7 bases and J 3 bases, leaving 19 bases between the germline ends. CDR3 in DNA: TGCGCCAGCACCCAACCCCTCTTTAGCAGCTACAATGAGCAGTTCTTC. Residues: CASTQPLFSSYNEQFF.

The V gene is TRBV2, the J gene TRBJ2-1; possible D gene TRBD2, 6 bases. Germline-derived CDR1 and CDR2 are SNHLY and FYNNEI. The CDR3 runs to 17 residues. The ends were cut back, 6 bases at V and 7 bases at J, with 25 bases in the middle. The CDR3 DNA reads as TGTGCCAGCAGGAGCGAACCTCGGGACTCCGAGATGAATGAGCAGTTCTTC. Translating gives CASRSEPRDSEMNEQFF.

The V gene is TRBV5-4, the J gene TRBJ2-2; D may be TRBD1 or TRBD2 (5 bases each). The CDR3 is made up of 16 amino acids. Germline CDR1 reads SGHNT; CDR2 reads YYREEE (reference sequence). V was cut by 4 bases and J by 0 bases, with 13 bases left in between. In nucleotides, the CDR3 is TGTGCCAGCAGCACACGGGACGCAACGAACACCGGGGAGCTGTTTTTT. It encodes CASSTRDATNTGELFF.

The V gene is TRBV5-1, the J gene TRBJ2-5, with 9 nucleotides matching TRBD2. CDR1 is SGHRS and CDR2 is YFSETQ in the germline V gene. V was clipped by 3 bases and J by 0 bases; unmatched bases: 3. The CDR3 contains 15 residues. This CDR3 reads CASSWTSAHQETQYF. CDR3 DNA sequence: TGCGCCAGCAGCTGGACTAGCGCACACCAAGAGACCCAGTACTTC.

This chain links TRBV5-5 with TRBJ1-5; D is uncertain. This CDR3 is 13 amino acids long. Per germline, CDR1 SGHKS and CDR2 YYEKEE (reference sequence). V dropped 5 bases and J dropped 8 bases, with 14 bases sitting between them. CDR3 DNA sequence: TGTGCCAGCAGGTCCCGACCTTGGGAGCCCCAGCATTTT. Translated: CASRSRPWEPQHF.

This chain uses TRBV5-5 with TRBJ1-5; 8 nucleotides align to TRBD1. The CDR3 sequence is 15 residues long. The J segment lost 5 bases and the V segment lost 4 bases, leaving 8 bases of the junction unmatched. CDR1 is SGHKS, CDR2 YYEKEE, per germline (reference sequence). The DNA for the CDR3 is TGTGCCAGCAGCAGGGAGGGACAGGTTCATCAGCCCCAGCATTTT. The encoded protein is CASSREGQVHQPQHF.

The chain has TRBV7-9 and TRBJ2-7; D may match TRBD1 or TRBD2 (5 bases each). Trimming shortened V by 4 bases and J by 3 bases, and 13 bases separated the two germline ends. CDR3 length: 14 amino acids. The germline gives CDR1 SEHNR, CDR2 FQNEAQ (reference sequence). CDR3 sequence: CASSSSGADYEQYF. The DNA for the CDR3 is TGTGCCAGCAGCTCTTCCGGGGCGGACTACGAGCAGTACTTC.

The chain couples TRBV11-2 to TRBJ1-2, with no clear D. CDR1 SGHAT and CDR2 FQNNGV come from the germline V gene. The CDR3 spans 11 residues. The ends were cut back, 1 base at V and 8 bases at J, with 5 bases in the middle. The CDR3 bases are TGTGCCAGCAGCTTAGGTGGGGGCTACACCTTC. Protein product: CASSLGGGYTF.

The chain is built from TRBV9 and TRBJ2-1; 7 positions agree with TRBD2. The trim removed 0 bases at V and 9 bases at J, leaving 9 bases unmatched. This CDR3 is 15 amino acids long. The germline CDR1 and CDR2 sequences are SGDLS and YYNGEE. For the CDR3, the DNA is TGTGCCAGCAGCGTAGCAAGCGGGAATCTTGGTGAGCAGTTCTTC. Translated, it gives CASSVASGNLGEQFF.

This rearrangement joins TRBV25-1 to TRBJ2-1; the match to TRBD2 covers 9 bases. Germline-derived CDR1 and CDR2 are MGHDK and SYGVNS. V dropped 4 bases and J dropped 1; count of bases not matched to a gene: 5. The CDR3 runs 16 residues. CDR3 protein: CASSGSSGVSYNEQFF. In DNA, the CDR3 is TGTGCCAGCAGTGGCTCTAGCGGGGTTTCCTACAATGAGCAGTTCTTC.